This T cell receptor (beta chain) was recovered during a study of blood T cell repertoires in COVID-19. Study in general: Sample material is recorded as cDNA or gDNA derived from T cells, B-cell-depleted T cells, or PBMCs.

The protocol was immunoSEQ multiplex PCR, while the TCRdb copy is restricted to in-frame clones and leaves out a portion. In the table there are around 240,000 clones, roughly 82% of which are singletons. The germline V gene encodes CDR1 SGHAT and CDR2 FQNNGV. CDR3 size: 15 residues. J gave up 6 bases and V 3 bases, and 10 bases lay outside the gene matches. This TCR was sampled from a woman between 40 and 50 years old who had recovered from COVID-19. The sample taken for sequencing was peripheral blood. The chain employs TRBV11-2 and TRBJ2-7, with 8 bases aligning to TRBD1. CDR3 amino acids: CASSFLRTGLREQYF. In nucleotides, the CDR3 is TGTGCCAGCAGCTTTTTAAGGACAGGGCTTCGCGAGCAGTACTTC.